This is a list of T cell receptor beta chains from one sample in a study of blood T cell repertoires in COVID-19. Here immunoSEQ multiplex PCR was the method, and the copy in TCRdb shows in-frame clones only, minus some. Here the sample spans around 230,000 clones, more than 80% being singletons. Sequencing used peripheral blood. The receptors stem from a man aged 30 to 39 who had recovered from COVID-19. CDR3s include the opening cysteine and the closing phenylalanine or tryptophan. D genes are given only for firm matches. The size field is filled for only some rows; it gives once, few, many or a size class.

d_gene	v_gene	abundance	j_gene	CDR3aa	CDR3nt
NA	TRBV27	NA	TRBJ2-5	CASLGRGKETQYF	TGTGCCAGCCTTGGGCGGGGCAAGGAGACCCAGTACTTC
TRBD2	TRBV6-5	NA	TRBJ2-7	CASRSLAAAEYF	TGTGCCAGCAGATCACTAGCGGCGGCTGAGTACTTC
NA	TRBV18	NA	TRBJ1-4	CASSPSLLQNEKLFF	TGTGCCAGCTCACCATCACTACTTCAAAATGAAAAACTGTTTTTT
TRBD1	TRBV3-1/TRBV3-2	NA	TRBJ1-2	CASSLTGDGGYTF	TGTGCCAGCAGTCTTACAGGGGACGGCGGCTACACCTTC
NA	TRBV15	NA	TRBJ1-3	CATSRVTSGNTIYF	TGTGCCACCAGCAGAGTAACATCCGGAAACACCATATATTTT
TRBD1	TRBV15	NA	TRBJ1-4	CATSRDRGALNEKLFF	TGTGCCACCAGCCGGGACAGGGGCGCCCTTAATGAAAAACTGTTTTTT
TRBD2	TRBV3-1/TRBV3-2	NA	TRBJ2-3	CASSQVAGGLTDTQYF	TGTGCCAGCAGCCAAGTAGCGGGGGGCCTCACAGATACGCAGTATTTT
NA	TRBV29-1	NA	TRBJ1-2	CSVGRGLNYGYTF	TGCAGCGTTGGCCGGGGGTTAAACTATGGCTACACCTTC
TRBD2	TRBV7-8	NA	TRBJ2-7	CASSSRAASGPRLHEQYF	TGTGCCAGCAGCTCCCGAGCGGCTAGCGGGCCCCGCCTCCACGAGCAGTACTTC
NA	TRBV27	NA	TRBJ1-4	CASSHPGTTNEKLFF	TGTGCCAGCAGCCATCCGGGAACAACTAATGAAAAACTGTTTTTT
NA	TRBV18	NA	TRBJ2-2	CASSPRVVEELFF	TGTGCCAGCTCACCACGAGTTGTTGAGGAGCTGTTTTTT
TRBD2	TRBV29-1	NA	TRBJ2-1	CSGRSWVAGESYNEQFF	TGCAGCGGGAGGAGCTGGGTAGCGGGGGAGTCCTACAATGAGCAGTTCTTC
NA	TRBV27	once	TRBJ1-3	CASRTNSGNTIYF	TGTGCCAGCAGAACAAACTCTGGAAACACCATATATTTT
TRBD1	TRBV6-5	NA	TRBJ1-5	CASKTTGGGNQPQHF	TGTGCCAGCAAAACGACAGGGGGCGGCAATCAGCCCCAGCATTTT
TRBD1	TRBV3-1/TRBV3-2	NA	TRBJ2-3	CASSPWTGGMITDTQYF	TGTGCCAGCAGCCCCTGGACAGGGGGAATGATCACAGATACGCAGTATTTT
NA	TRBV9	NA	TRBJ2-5	CASSVDGPRTQYF	TGTGCCAGCAGCGTAGATGGGCCGAGAACCCAGTACTTC
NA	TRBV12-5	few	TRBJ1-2	CASGLYQGMGGYTF	TGTGCTAGTGGTTTATATCAGGGGATGGGGGGCTACACCTTC
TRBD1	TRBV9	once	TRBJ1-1	CASSVGGGSALVNTEAFF	TGTGCCAGCAGCGTAGGAGGGGGCAGCGCCCTAGTGAACACTGAAGCTTTCTTT
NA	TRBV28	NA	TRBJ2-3	CASSFGGDTQYF	TGTGCCAGCAGCTTCGGCGGAGATACGCAGTATTTT
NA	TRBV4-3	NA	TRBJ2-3	CASSQLAGNTDTQYF	TGCGCCAGCAGCCAGCTCGCAGGGAACACAGATACGCAGTATTTT
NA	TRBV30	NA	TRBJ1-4	CAWSVRGVNEKLFF	TGTGCCTGGAGTGTCAGGGGAGTTAATGAAAAACTGTTTTTT
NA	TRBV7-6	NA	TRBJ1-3	CASSQVTQGQRSGNTIYF	TGTGCCAGCAGCCAAGTCACACAGGGTCAACGGTCTGGAAACACCATATATTTT
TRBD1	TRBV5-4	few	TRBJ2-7	CASSPTRGPYEQYF	TGTGCCAGCAGCCCTACGAGGGGGCCCTACGAGCAGTACTTC
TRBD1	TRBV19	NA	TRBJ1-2	CASSNQIARQGANYGYTF	TGTGCCAGTAGTAACCAAATTGCCCGACAGGGGGCAAACTATGGCTACACCTTC
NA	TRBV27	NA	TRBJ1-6	CASSGRRSYNSPLHF	TGTGCCAGCAGTGGCCGACGGAGCTATAATTCACCCCTCCACTTT
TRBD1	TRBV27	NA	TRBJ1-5	CASSLSAGTDLRQPQHF	TGTGCCAGCAGTTTATCGGCGGGGACAGACCTCAGGCAGCCCCAGCATTTT
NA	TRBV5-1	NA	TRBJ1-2	CASSPEPGQGTYGYTF	TGCGCCAGCAGCCCCGAGCCGGGGCAGGGGACCTATGGCTACACCTTC
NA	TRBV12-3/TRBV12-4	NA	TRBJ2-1	CASTLLNEQFF	TGTGCCAGCACCCTACTCAATGAGCAGTTCTTC
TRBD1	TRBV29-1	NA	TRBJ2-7	CSVVGGDRGGEQYF	TGCAGCGTTGTGGGAGGGGACAGGGGCGGCGAGCAGTACTTC
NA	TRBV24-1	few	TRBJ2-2	CATRGKETPTGRTGELFF	TGTGCCACCAGAGGCAAAGAAACCCCCACAGGCCGGACCGGGGAGCTGTTTTTT
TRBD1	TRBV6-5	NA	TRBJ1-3	CASSLLGGGTGNTIYF	TGTGCCAGCAGTTTACTCGGAGGGGGCACTGGAAACACCATATATTTT
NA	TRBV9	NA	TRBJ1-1	CASSVDGGRNTEAFF	TGTGCCAGCAGCGTAGATGGGGGGAGGAACACTGAAGCTTTCTTT
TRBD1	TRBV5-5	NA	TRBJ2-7	CASTGGYEQYF	TGTGCCAGCACAGGGGGCTACGAGCAGTACTTC